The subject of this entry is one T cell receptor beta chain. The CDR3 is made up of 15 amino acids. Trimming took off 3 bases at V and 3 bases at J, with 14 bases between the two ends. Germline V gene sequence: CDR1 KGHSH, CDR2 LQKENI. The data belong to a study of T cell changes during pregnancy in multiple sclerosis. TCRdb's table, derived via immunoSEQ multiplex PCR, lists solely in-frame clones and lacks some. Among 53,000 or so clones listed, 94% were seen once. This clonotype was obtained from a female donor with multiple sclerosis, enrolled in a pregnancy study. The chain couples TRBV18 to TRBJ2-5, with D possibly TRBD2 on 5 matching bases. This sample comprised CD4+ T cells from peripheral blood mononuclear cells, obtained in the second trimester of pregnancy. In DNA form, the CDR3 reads TGTGCCAGCTCACCGGGGTTGGGAGACAAAGAGACCCAGTACTTC. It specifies CASSPGLGDKETQYF.